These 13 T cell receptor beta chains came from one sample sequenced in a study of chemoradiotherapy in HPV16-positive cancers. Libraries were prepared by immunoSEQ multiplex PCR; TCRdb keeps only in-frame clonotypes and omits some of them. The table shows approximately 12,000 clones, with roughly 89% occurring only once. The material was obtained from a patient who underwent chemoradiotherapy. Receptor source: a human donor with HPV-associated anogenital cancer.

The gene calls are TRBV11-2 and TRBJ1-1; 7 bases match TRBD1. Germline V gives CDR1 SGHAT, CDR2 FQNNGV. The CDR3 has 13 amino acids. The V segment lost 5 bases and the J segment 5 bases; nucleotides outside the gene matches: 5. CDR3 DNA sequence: TGTGCCAGCAGCACTTACAGGGGAACTGAAGCTTTCTTT. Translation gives CASSTYRGTEAFF.

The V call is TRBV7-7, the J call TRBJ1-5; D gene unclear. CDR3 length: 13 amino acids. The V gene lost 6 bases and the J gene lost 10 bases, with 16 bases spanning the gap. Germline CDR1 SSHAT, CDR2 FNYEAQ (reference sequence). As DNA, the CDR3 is TGTGCCAGCAGTCAAAATCCCTCTAGTCCCCAGCATTTT. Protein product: CASSQNPSSPQHF.

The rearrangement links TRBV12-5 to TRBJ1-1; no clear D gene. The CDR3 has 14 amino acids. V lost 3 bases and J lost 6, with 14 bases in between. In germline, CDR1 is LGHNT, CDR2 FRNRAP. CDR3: CASGFPPAAPEAFF. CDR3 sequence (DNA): TGTGCTAGTGGTTTCCCCCCGGCTGCCCCTGAAGCTTTCTTT. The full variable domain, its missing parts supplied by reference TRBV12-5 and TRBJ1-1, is DARVTQTPRHKVTEMGQEVTMRCQPILGHNTVFWYRQTMMQGLELLAYFRNRAPLDDSGMPKDRFSAEMPDATLATLKIQPSEPRDSAVYFCASGFPPAAPEAFFGQGTRLTVV.

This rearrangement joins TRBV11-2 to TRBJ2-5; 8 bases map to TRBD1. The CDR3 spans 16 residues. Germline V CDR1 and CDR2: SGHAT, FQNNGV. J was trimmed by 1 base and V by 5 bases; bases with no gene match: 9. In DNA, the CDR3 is TGTGCCAGCAGCCCACGACAGGGGAATCGCCAAGAGACCCAGTACTTC. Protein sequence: CASSPRQGNRQETQYF.

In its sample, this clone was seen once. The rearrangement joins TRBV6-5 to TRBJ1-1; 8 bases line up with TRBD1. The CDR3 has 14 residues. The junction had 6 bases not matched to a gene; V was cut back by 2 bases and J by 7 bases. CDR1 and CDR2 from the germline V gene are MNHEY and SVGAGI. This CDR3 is CASSYAQGAFEAFF. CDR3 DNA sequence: TGTGCCAGCAGTTACGCTCAGGGGGCGTTTGAAGCTTTCTTT.

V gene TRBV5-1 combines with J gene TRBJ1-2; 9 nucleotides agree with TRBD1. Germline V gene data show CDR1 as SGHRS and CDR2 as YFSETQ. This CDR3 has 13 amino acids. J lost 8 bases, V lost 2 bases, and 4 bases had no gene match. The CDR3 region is CASSFTGGDGYTF. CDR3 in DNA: TGCGCCAGCAGCTTCACAGGGGGCGACGGCTACACCTTC.

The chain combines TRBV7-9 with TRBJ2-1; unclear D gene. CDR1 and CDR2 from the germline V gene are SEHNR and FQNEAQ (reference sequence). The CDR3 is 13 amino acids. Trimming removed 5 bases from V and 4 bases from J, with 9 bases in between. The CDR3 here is CASSTTVYNEQFF. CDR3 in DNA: TGTGCCAGCAGCACCACGGTGTACAATGAGCAGTTCTTC. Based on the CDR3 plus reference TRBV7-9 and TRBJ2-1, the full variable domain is DTGVSQNPRHKITKRGQNVTFRCDPISEHNRLYWYRQTLGQGPEFLTYFQNEAQLEKSRLLSDRFSAERPKGSFSTLEIQRTEQGDSAMYLCASSTTVYNEQFFGPGTRLTVL.

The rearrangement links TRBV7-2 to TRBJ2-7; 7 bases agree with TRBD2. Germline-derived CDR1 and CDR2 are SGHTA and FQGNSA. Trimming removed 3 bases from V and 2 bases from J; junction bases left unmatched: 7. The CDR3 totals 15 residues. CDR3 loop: CASSLERDGTYEQYF. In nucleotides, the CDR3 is TGTGCCAGCAGCTTGGAGCGGGACGGCACCTACGAGCAGTACTTC.

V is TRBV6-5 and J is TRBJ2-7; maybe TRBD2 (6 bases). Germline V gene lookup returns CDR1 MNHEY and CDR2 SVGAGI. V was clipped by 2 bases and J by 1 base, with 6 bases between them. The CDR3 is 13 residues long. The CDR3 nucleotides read TGTGCCAGCAGTTACGGGGGGTCCTACGAGCAGTACTTC. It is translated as CASSYGGSYEQYF.

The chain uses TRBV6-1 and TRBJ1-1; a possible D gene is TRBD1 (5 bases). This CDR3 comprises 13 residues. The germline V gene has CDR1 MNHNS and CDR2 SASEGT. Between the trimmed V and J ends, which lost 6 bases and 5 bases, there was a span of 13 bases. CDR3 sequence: CASRKRGETEAFF. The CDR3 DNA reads TGTGCCAGCAGGAAGAGAGGGGAGACTGAAGCTTTCTTT.

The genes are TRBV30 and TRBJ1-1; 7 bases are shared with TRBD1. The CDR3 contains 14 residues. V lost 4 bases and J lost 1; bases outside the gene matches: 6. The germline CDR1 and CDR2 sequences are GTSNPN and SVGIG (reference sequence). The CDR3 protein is CAWIDRVRNTEAFF. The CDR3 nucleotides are TGTGCCTGGATAGACAGGGTAAGGAACACTGAAGCTTTCTTT.

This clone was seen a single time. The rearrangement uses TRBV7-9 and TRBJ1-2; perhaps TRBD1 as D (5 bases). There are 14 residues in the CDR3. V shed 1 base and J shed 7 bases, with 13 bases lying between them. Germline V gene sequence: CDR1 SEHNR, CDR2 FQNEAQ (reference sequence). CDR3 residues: CASSLDGGARGYTF. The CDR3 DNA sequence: TGTGCCAGCAGCTTAGACGGAGGGGCGCGTGGCTACACCTTC.

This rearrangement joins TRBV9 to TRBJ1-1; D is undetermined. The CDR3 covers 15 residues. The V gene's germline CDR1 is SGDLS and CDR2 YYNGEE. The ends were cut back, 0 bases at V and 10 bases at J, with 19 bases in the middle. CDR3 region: CASSVEVSATLGAFF. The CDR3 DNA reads TGTGCCAGCAGCGTAGAAGTAAGTGCGACTTTAGGAGCTTTCTTT.